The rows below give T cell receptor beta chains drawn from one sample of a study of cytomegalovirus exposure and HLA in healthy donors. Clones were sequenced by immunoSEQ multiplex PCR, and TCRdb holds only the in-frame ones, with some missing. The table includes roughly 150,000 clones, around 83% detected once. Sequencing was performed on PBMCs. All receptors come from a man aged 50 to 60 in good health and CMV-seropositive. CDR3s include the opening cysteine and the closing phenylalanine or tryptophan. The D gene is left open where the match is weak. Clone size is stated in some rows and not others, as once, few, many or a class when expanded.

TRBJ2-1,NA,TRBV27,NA,TGTGCCAGCAGTTTAGGGTGGGGAGGCTACAATGAGCAGTTCTTC,CASSLGWGGYNEQFF
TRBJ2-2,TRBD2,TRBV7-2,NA,TGTGCCAGCAGCCAGACTAGCGGGGGGAACACCGGGGAGCTGTTTTTT,CASSQTSGGNTGELFF
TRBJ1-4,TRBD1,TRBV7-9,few,TGTGCCAGCAGCTTTCTACGAGACCAGGACAGGGCCGAAAAACTGTTTTTT,CASSFLRDQDRAEKLFF
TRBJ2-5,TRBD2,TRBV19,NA,TGTGCCAGTAGTATTAGCCAGCGGGGACAAGAGACCCAGTACTTC,CASSISQRGQETQYF
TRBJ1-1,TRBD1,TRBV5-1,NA,TGCGCCAGCAGCACCGACAGGGGGCTGAGGAACACTGAAGCTTTCTTT,CASSTDRGLRNTEAFF
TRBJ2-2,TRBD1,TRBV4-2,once,TGTGCCAGCAGCCAAGTTCAGGGGGCGGGAACCGGGGAGCTGTTTTTT,CASSQVQGAGTGELFF
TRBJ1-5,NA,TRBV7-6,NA,TGTGCCAGCAGCTTCGGGACTTCGAGTCAGCCTCAGCATTTT,CASSFGTSSQPQHF
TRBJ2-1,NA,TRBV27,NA,TGTGCCAGCAGTTTTTCCCCTCGGGCCTACAATGAGCAGTTCTTC,CASSFSPRAYNEQFF
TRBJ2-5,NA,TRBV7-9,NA,TGTGCCAGCAGCACTACGGGACTCCAAGAGACCCAGTACTTC,CASSTTGLQETQYF
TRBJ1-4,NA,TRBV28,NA,TGTGCCAGCAGTTTATTTGGGGCAGGGGAAAAACTGTTTTTT,CASSLFGAGEKLFF
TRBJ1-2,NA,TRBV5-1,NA,TGCGCCAGCAGCTCCCCTTACAGGGAAGGCTCCCCAGGGGGCTACACCTTC,CASSSPYREGSPGGYTF
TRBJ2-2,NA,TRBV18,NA,TGTGCCAGCTCACCACCTAACAGGGCGAACACCGGGGAGCTGTTTTTT,CASSPPNRANTGELFF
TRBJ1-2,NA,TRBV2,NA,TGTGCCAGCAGTGAAAGAGCCAGGGTGGATGGCTACACCTTC,CASSERARVDGYTF
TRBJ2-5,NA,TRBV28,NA,TGTGCCAGCAGTTCGCCTCTACAGGGATACCAAGAGACCCAGTACTTC,CASSSPLQGYQETQYF
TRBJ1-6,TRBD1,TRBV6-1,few,TGTGCCAGCAGTGTAGACAGGGTCCCTTCACCCCTCCACTTT,CASSVDRVPSPLHF
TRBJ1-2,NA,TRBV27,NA,TGTGCCAGCAGTCCCGACGGGGGGACAAACTATGGCTACACCTTC,CASSPDGGTNYGYTF
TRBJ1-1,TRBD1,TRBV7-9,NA,TGTTCCAGCAGCTACCGTCCCGGGACAGGGTCTCTGAACACTGAAGCTTTCTTT,CSSSYRPGTGSLNTEAFF
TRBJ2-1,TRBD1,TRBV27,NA,TGTGCCAGCAGTATAGGGACAGGGGGTGAGCAGTTCTTC,CASSIGTGGEQFF
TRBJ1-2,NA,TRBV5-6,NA,TGTGCCAGCAGCCCCGGGTCCGTCTATGGCTACACCTTC,CASSPGSVYGYTF
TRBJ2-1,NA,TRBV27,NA,TGTGCCAGCAGAACACAGGGCCTAACATACAATGAGCAGTTCTTC,CASRTQGLTYNEQFF
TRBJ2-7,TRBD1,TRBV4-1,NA,TGCGCCAGCAGCCGTACCACCGGGACAGGGGTAGTCGAGCAGTACTTC,CASSRTTGTGVVEQYF
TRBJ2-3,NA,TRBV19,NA,TGTGCCAGTACCGGCACGGGAACAGATACGCAGTATTTT,CASTGTGTDTQYF
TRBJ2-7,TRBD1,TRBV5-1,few,TGCGCCAGCAGCTTGACCTCCGGGACAGTCCACGAGCAGTACTTC,CASSLTSGTVHEQYF
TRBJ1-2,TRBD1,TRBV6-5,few,TGTGCCAGCAGCCGAACCGGGACAGGGGGCTGGGGCTACACCTTC,CASSRTGTGGWGYTF
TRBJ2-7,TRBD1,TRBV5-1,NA,TGCGCCAGCAGCTCCCCGTTCACAGGGGGCCCGGCAACCTACGAGCAGTACTTC,CASSSPFTGGPATYEQYF
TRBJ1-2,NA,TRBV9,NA,TGTGCCAGCAGCGTAGAAGAGGGCTATGGCTACACCTTC,CASSVEEGYGYTF
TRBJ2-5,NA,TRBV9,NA,TGTGCCAGCAGCGTGGAGGGGAGGATCCAAGAGACCCAGTACTTC,CASSVEGRIQETQYF
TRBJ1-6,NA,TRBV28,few,TGTGCCAGCAGTGGAGGGGTCCTTAATTCCTATAATTCACCCCTCCACTTT,CASSGGVLNSYNSPLHF
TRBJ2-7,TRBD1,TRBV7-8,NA,TGTGCCAGCAGCTTAATAAGACAGGGGATCCGCCACGAGCAGTACTTC,CASSLIRQGIRHEQYF
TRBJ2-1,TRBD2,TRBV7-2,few,TGTGCCAGCAGCCAGGGAGGCAGCGGGGCCTACAATGAGCAGTTCTTC,CASSQGGSGAYNEQFF
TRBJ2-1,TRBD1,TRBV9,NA,TGTGCCAGCAGCCGGGACAGGGGACTTTACAATGAGCAGTTCTTC,CASSRDRGLYNEQFF
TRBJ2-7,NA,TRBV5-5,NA,TGTGCCAGCAGCTCCCGGACAAACACCTACGAGCAGTACTTC,CASSSRTNTYEQYF
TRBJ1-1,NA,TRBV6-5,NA,TGTGCCAGCAGTTTGGGCACTCTGAACACTGAAGCTTTCTTT,CASSLGTLNTEAFF
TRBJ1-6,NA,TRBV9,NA,TGTGCCAGCAGCGTAGCCCAGAGGGCAGAATATAATTCACCCCTCCACTTT,CASSVAQRAEYNSPLHF
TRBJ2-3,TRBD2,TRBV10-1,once,TGCGCCAGCAGTGAGTCGCTAGCGGGAGAAGAGGCAGATACGCAGTATTTT,CASSESLAGEEADTQYF
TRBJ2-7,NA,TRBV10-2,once,TGCGCCAGCAGTGAGTCACTAAACGAGCAGTACTTC,CASSESLNEQYF
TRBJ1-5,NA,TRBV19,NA,TGTGCCAGTACCCTATATTCGGGCAATCAGCCCCAGCATTTT,CASTLYSGNQPQHF
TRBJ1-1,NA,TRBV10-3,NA,TGTGCCACCAGTTTCGCGGCAGGGAGGGCTGAAGCTTTCTTT,CATSFAAGRAEAFF
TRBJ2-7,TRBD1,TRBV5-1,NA,TGCGCCAGCAGCTTGGGATGGACAGGACAGGCCTTAACAGGGTCTTCCTACGAGCAGTACTTC,CASSLGWTGQALTGSSYEQYF
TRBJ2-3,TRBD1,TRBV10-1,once,TGCGCCAGCAGTGAGATTTCGACAGGGTGGGGCACAGATACGCAGTATTTT,CASSEISTGWGTDTQYF
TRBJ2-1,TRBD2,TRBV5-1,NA,TGCGCCAGCAGCCCTGGCCCGACTAGCGGGGGGGCTAGTAATGAGCAGTTCTTC,CASSPGPTSGGASNEQFF
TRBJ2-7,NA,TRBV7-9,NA,TGTGCCAGCAGCTCCCGCGTTGACGAGCAGTACTTC,CASSSRVDEQYF
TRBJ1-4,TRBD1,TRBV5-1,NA,TGCGCCAGCAGCGGGGCGGGACAGGTTAATGAAAAACTGTTTTTT,CASSGAGQVNEKLFF
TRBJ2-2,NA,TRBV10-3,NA,TGTGCCACCCTTAGTTCCCCAGGGGCGGCCGGGGAGCTGTTTTTT,CATLSSPGAAGELFF
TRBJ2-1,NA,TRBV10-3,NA,TGTGCCATCAGTGAAAGAGGGAGTGACAAGTTCTTC,CAISERGSDKFF
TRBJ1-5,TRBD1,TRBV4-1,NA,TGCGCCAGCAGCCAAGGTACAGGGGCGATCAATCAGCCCCAGCATTTT,CASSQGTGAINQPQHF